One and the same sample provided the 27 T cell receptor beta chains below, sequenced in a study of control samples from healthy donors and cancer patients. The assay was immunoSEQ multiplex PCR, and TCRdb's table has in-frame clones only and misses some. The sample has about 270,000 clones, about 80% seen once. What was sequenced was PBMCs. Receptors were obtained from a woman aged 55-69 years with lung cancer.

This clone was counted between two and nine times. The genes are TRBV18 and TRBJ2-3; D is possibly TRBD2 (6 bases). The V end lost 6 bases, the J end lost 4 bases, and 11 bases lay between the germline ends. Germline V gene lookup returns CDR1 KGHSH and CDR2 LQKENI. The length of the CDR3 is 13 residues. The CDR3 here is CASSSAGPDTQYF. CDR3 sequence (DNA): TGTGCCAGCTCCTCGGCGGGGCCAGATACGCAGTATTTT. Supplemented by reference TRBV18 and TRBJ2-3, the full variable domain reads NAGVMQNPRHLVRRRGQEARLRCSPMKGHSHVYWYRQLPEEGLKFMVYLQKENIIDESGMPKERFSAEFPKEGPSILRIQQVVRGDSAAYFCASSSAGPDTQYFGPGTRLTVL.

V is TRBV11-2 and J is TRBJ2-1, with 7 nucleotides matching TRBD2. V lost 5 bases and J lost 1; bases outside the gene matches: 5. There are 15 residues in the CDR3. Germline lookup yields CDR1 SGHAT and CDR2 FQNNGV. The CDR3 region has the DNA TGTGCCAGCAGCGAAGCGGGATCATCCTACAATGAGCAGTTCTTC. It yields the protein CASSEAGSSYNEQFF.

The gene calls are TRBV4-1 and TRBJ1-4, with D maybe TRBD1 (5 bases). Trimming stripped 1 base from V and 3 bases from J, with 12 bases between. Looked up from germline, CDR1 is MGHRA and CDR2 is YSYEKL. There are 16 residues in the CDR3. The CDR3 loop reads CASSQVGGVANEKLFF. The CDR3 nucleotides read TGCGCCAGCAGCCAAGTTGGGGGAGTAGCTAATGAAAAACTGTTTTTT.

This clone was detected only once. The J gene is TRBJ2-1, the V gene TRBV24-1; D is perhaps TRBD1 (5 bases). Per the germline V gene, CDR1 is KGHDR and CDR2 is SFDVKD. V was clipped by 4 bases and J by 6 bases, with 9 bases between them. This CDR3 is 13 amino acids long. CDR3 amino acids: CATSDNTGNEQFF. CDR3 DNA sequence: TGTGCCACCAGTGACAATACAGGCAATGAGCAGTTCTTC.

The CDR3 DNA follows: TGTGCCAGCAGCTTACAGGGGACAGGAGGGTACGAGCAGTACTTC. This gives the protein CASSLQGTGGYEQYF. The chain combines TRBV11-1 with TRBJ2-7, with TRBD1 identical over 8 bases. The germline gives CDR1 SGHAT, CDR2 FQDESV (reference sequence). The CDR3 sequence is 15 residues long. The junction had 7 bases not matched to a gene; V was cut back by 2 bases and J by 4 bases.

The chain links TRBV7-3 to TRBJ1-6, with D maybe TRBD1 (6 bases). The CDR3 extends over 18 amino acids. CDR1 is SGHTA, CDR2 FQGTGA, per germline. Trimming removed 0 bases at V and 5 bases at J, with 17 bases between. Here the CDR3 DNA reads TGTGCCAGCAGCTTAACCAGGGGCTCTCCACTAAATAATTCACCCCTCCACTTT. Translation: CASSLTRGSPLNNSPLHF.

The rearrangement links TRBV5-6 to TRBJ2-7, with 10 nucleotides matching TRBD1. Germline values: CDR1 SGHDT, CDR2 YYEEEE. Trimming took 1 base from V and 4 from J; bases not matched to a gene: 5. CDR3 length equals 15 residues. CDR3 sequence (DNA): TGTGCCAGCAGCTTGACTCCGGGACAGGGGTACGAGCAGTACTTC. Encoded protein: CASSLTPGQGYEQYF.

The chain uses TRBV7-2 and TRBJ2-7; D remains unclear. V lost 0 bases, J lost 2 bases, and 8 bases lay in between. Germline CDR1 reads SGHTA; CDR2 reads FQGNSA. This CDR3 is built from 14 residues. The chain's CDR3 is CASSLALGTYEQYF. The CDR3 coding sequence is TGTGCCAGCAGCTTAGCATTAGGGACCTACGAGCAGTACTTC.

With regard to this clone: Other DNA sequences of this sample code for an identical CDR3. The chain carries TRBV9 and TRBJ2-3; 7 bases fit TRBD2. The CDR3 covers 16 residues. CDR1 is SGDLS and CDR2 is YYNGEE in the germline V gene. Unmatched junction bases numbered 7, after V lost 0 bases and J lost 3 bases. The CDR3 protein is CASSVDPGGGTDTQYF. In nucleotides, the CDR3 is TGTGCCAGCAGCGTAGATCCGGGAGGCGGGACAGATACGCAGTATTTT.

The rearrangement joins TRBV7-2 to TRBJ2-5; 12 bases are a match to TRBD1. The CDR3 is 14 residues long. CDR1 is SGHTA and CDR2 is FQGNSA in the germline V gene. The V gene end was trimmed by 5 bases and the J gene end by 5 bases; junction bases not matched to a gene: 3. The chain's CDR3 is CASSRDRGRETQYF. In nucleotides, the CDR3 is TGTGCCAGCAGCCGGGACAGGGGGCGGGAGACCCAGTACTTC.

This clone has only a few counts. The chain employs TRBV6-2 or TRBV6-3 and TRBJ1-5; the D is unclear. Germline V lookup: CDR1 MNHEY, CDR2 SVGEGT. This CDR3 region has 15 residues. V gave up 4 bases and J gave up 0 bases, with 10 bases separating them. CDR3 loop: CASSLFDNSNQPQHF. For the CDR3, the DNA is TGTGCCAGCAGTTTATTCGATAATAGCAATCAGCCCCAGCATTTT.

The gene calls are TRBV6-8 and TRBJ2-5, with 8 bases aligning to TRBD2. Losses at the gene ends were 6 bases for V and 4 bases for J; bases not matched to a gene: 19. The germline V gene has CDR1 MNHGY and CDR2 SAAAGT. The CDR3 loop spans 18 amino acids. CDR3 DNA: TGTGCCAGCAGGTGGGCAAGCGGGAGACGGAAGGTGGGAGAGACCCAGTACTTC. This sequence encodes CASRWASGRRKVGETQYF.

The chain combines TRBV19 with TRBJ1-1; no reliable D call. V was shortened by 4 bases and J by 4 bases, with 13 bases between the two germline ends. The CDR3 is 14 residues long. Per the germline V gene, CDR1 is LNHDA and CDR2 is SQIVND (reference sequence). The DNA for the CDR3 is TGTGCCAGTAGTACATCCTCAGGACCCACTGAAGCTTTCTTT. Translated: CASSTSSGPTEAFF.

This clone appeared once. V gene TRBV6-5 combines with J gene TRBJ1-2, with unresolved D. The CDR3 runs 13 residues. Trimming removed 5 bases at V and 8 bases at J, with 15 bases between. Germline V gene sequence: CDR1 MNHEY, CDR2 SVGAGI. CDR3: CASSRYSNGGYTF. DNA for the CDR3: TGTGCCAGCAGTAGATACAGCAACGGAGGCTACACCTTC.

The rearrangement joins TRBV19 to TRBJ1-3, with D unclear. The CDR3 spans 13 residues. Germline V lookup: CDR1 LNHDA, CDR2 SQIVND (reference sequence). Trimming left V 0 bases short and J 2 bases short, with 2 bases between. For the CDR3, the DNA is TGTGCCAGTAGTATAGAGACTGGAAACACCATATATTTT. Protein product: CASSIETGNTIYF.

The chain has TRBV29-1 and TRBJ2-1; 10 bases align to TRBD2. CDR3 length: 17 amino acids. The V gene's germline CDR1 is SQVTM and CDR2 ANQGSEA. After removal of 5 bases from V and 4 bases from J, the junction contained 14 bases not matched to a gene. The CDR3 sequence is CSVRSLAGDSPYNEQFF. Here the CDR3 DNA reads TGCAGCGTTAGGTCCCTAGCGGGAGACTCTCCGTACAATGAGCAGTTCTTC.

The genes are TRBV5-1 and TRBJ2-7; possibly TRBD1 for D (5 bases). The CDR3 is 14 residues long. V lost 1 base, J lost 3 bases, and 11 bases lay in between. Germline loops: CDR1 SGHRS, CDR2 YFSETQ. In DNA form, the CDR3 reads TGCGCCAGCAGCTTGCTACAGGCCCACTACGAGCAGTACTTC. Protein sequence: CASSLLQAHYEQYF.

The chain employs TRBV6-2 or TRBV6-3 and TRBJ2-5; D remains ambiguous. Trimming removed 0 bases from V and 5 bases from J, with 4 bases in between. The CDR3 runs to 12 residues. CDR1 is MNHEY and CDR2 is SVGEGT in the germline V gene. DNA of the CDR3: TGTGCCAGCAGTTACTCGGGGGAGACCCAGTACTTC. Its protein product is CASSYSGETQYF.

Worth noting for this clone: Compared with germline, one end of the junction differs, possibly owing to a read error. In nucleotides, the CDR3 is TGTGCCAGCATCTTACAGGGCTCCGGGGAGCTGTTTTTT. Translated, it gives CASILQGSGELFF. This chain joins TRBV11-2 and TRBJ2-2; TRBD1 is a possible D gene (6 bases). The CDR3 covers 13 residues. Germline lookup yields CDR1 SGHAT and CDR2 FQNNGV.

The chain uses TRBV11-2 and TRBJ2-7; TRBD2 agrees at 12 bases. Trimming at V came to 5 bases and at J to 2 bases, leaving 4 bases not matched to a gene. The CDR3 extends over 15 amino acids. Per the germline V gene, CDR1 is SGHAT and CDR2 is FQNNGV. In nucleotides, the CDR3 is TGTGCCAGCAGCCCGCTAGCGGGAGGGACCTACGAGCAGTACTTC. Its translation: CASSPLAGGTYEQYF.

The chain is built from TRBV7-9 and TRBJ2-2; weak D call: TRBD2 (5 bases). The CDR3 covers 14 residues. V dropped 10 bases and J dropped 2 bases, with 14 bases sitting between them. From germline, CDR1 is SEHNR and CDR2 FQNEAQ (reference sequence). CDR3 in amino acids: CATHPRENTGELFF. As DNA, the CDR3 is TGTGCCACCCATCCGAGGGAAAACACCGGGGAGCTGTTTTTT.

This chain joins TRBV30 and TRBJ1-6; D perhaps matches TRBD1 (5 bases). The ends were cut back, 1 base at V and 14 bases at J, with 12 bases in the middle. CDR3 length: 12 amino acids. Germline V gene sequence: CDR1 GTSNPN, CDR2 SVGIG (reference sequence). CDR3 nucleotide sequence: TGTGCCTGGAGTGGGCAGGGTTTCACCCTCCACTTT. Translating it yields CAWSGQGFTLHF.

The chain carries TRBV5-6 and TRBJ2-1, with a possible D match to TRBD1 (6 bases). The germline V gene encodes CDR1 SGHDT and CDR2 YYEEEE. The CDR3 has 11 residues. V was clipped by 6 bases and J by 12 bases, with 13 bases between them. The CDR3, as DNA: TGTGCCAGCACTTTTGACAGGAGGCAGTTCTTC. Translated: CASTFDRRQFF.

The count of this clone is one. The same CDR3 can be traced to other DNA sequences in this sample. The chain employs TRBV19 and TRBJ1-4; D unresolved. The V gene's germline CDR1 is LNHDA and CDR2 SQIVND (reference sequence). The CDR3 has 18 residues. Trimming shortened V by 3 bases and J by 0 bases, and 17 bases separated the two germline ends. CDR3 residues: CASSIGLPQDATNEKLFF. The CDR3 bases are TGTGCCAGTAGTATTGGATTACCACAAGATGCAACTAATGAAAAACTGTTTTTT.

This clone has only one observation. The V gene is TRBV6-2 or TRBV6-3, the J gene TRBJ2-1, with no clear D. The CDR3 covers 11 residues. Germline V gene lookup returns CDR1 MNHEY and CDR2 SVGEGT. Trimming took 6 bases from V and 3 from J, leaving 3 bases between them. CDR3 sequence reads: CASSIYNEQFF. The CDR3 nucleotides read TGTGCCAGCAGCATCTACAATGAGCAGTTCTTC.

This chain uses TRBV28 with TRBJ1-6; D may be TRBD1 (6 bases). Germline values: CDR1 MDHEN, CDR2 SYDVKM. The germline V and J ends were trimmed by 5 bases and 13 bases, with 21 bases remaining between them. The CDR3 is 15 amino acids. CDR3 protein: CASSGGGGGIFPLHF. The DNA of the CDR3 is TGTGCCAGCAGTGGGGGCGGGGGGGGCATCTTCCCCCTCCACTTT.

V usage is TRBV5-5 and J usage is TRBJ1-2, with D uncertain. The CDR3 is 13 residues long. V shed 7 bases and J shed 8 bases, with 18 bases lying between them. Germline loops: CDR1 SGHKS, CDR2 YYEKEE (reference sequence). CDR3: CASATFESGGYTF. The CDR3 DNA is TGTGCCAGCGCCACTTTTGAGTCGGGGGGCTACACCTTC. The full variable domain, its missing parts supplied by reference TRBV5-5 and TRBJ1-2, is DAGVTQSPTHLIKTRGQQVTLRCSPISGHKSVSWYQQVLGQGPQFIFQYYEKEERGRGNFPDRFSARQFPNYSSELNVNALLLGDSALYLCASATFESGGYTFGSGTRLTVV.